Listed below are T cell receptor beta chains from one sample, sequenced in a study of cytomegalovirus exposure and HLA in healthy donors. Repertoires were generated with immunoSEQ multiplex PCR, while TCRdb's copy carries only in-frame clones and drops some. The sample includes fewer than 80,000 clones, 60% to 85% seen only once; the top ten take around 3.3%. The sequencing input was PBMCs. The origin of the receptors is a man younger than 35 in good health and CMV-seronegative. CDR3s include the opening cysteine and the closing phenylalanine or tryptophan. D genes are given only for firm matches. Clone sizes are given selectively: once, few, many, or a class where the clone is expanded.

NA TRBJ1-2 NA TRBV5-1 CASSLGGGYGYTF TGCGCCAGCAGCTTGGGCGGGGGCTATGGCTACACCTTC
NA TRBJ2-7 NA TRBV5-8 CASILLVTDEQYF TGTGCCAGCATCTTACTCGTGACAGACGAGCAGTACTTC
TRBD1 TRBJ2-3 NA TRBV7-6 CASSRGTGEVDTQYF TGTGCCAGCAGCCGCGGGACAGGGGAGGTTGATACGCAGTATTTT
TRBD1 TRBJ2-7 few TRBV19 CASSIGTGFEQYF TGTGCCAGTAGTATCGGGACAGGGTTCGAGCAGTACTTC
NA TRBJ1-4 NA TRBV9 CASSVGHNNEKLFF TGTGCCAGCAGCGTAGGACACAATAATGAAAAACTGTTTTTT
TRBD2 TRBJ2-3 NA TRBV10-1 CASSDPSGGAYTQYF TGCGCCAGCAGTGACCCTAGCGGGGGGGCGTATACGCAGTATTTT
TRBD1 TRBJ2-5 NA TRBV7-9 CASSSGRGQGDETQYF TGTGCCAGCAGCTCTGGAAGGGGACAGGGGGACGAGACCCAGTACTTC
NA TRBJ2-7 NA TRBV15 CATSRVGTVGMQYF TGTGCCACCAGCAGAGTAGGAACAGTAGGTATGCAGTACTTC
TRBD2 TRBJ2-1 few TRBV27 CASPAGYSYNEQFF TGTGCCAGCCCAGCGGGGTACTCCTACAATGAGCAGTTCTTC
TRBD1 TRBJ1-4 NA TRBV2 CASRKRVSTGVEKLFF TGTGCCAGCAGGAAAAGGGTCTCAACAGGGGTCGAAAAACTGTTTTTT
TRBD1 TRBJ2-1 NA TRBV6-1 CASSERTGAAYNEQFF TGTGCCAGCAGTGAAAGAACAGGGGCGGCCTACAATGAGCAGTTCTTC
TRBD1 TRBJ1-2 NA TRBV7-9 CASSLMTGGDYGYTF TGTGCCAGCAGCTTAATGACAGGGGGCGACTATGGCTACACCTTC
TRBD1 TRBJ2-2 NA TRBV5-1 CASSLTTGGAAGELFF TGCGCCAGCAGCCTGACGACAGGGGGAGCCGCCGGGGAGCTGTTTTTT
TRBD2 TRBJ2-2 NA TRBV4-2 CASSQDAGLVTGELFF TGTGCCAGCAGCCAAGATGCCGGACTAGTCACCGGGGAGCTGTTTTTT
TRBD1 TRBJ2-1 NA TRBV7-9 CASSHPGQGPRISYNEQFF TGTGCCAGCAGCCACCCGGGACAGGGGCCGAGAATCTCCTACAATGAGCAGTTCTTC
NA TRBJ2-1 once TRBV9 CASSPTSFLGYEQFF TGTGCCAGCAGCCCAACTAGCTTCCTGGGGTATGAGCAGTTCTTC
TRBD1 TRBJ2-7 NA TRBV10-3 CAIRPGTGANEQYF TGTGCCATCAGGCCCGGGACAGGGGCCAACGAGCAGTACTTC
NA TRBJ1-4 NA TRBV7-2 CASSLAAGGVNEKLFF TGTGCCAGCAGCTTAGCGGCTGGGGGCGTTAATGAAAAACTGTTTTTT
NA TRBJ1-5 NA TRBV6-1 CASSVNKNQPQHF TGTGCCAGCAGTGTAAACAAAAATCAGCCCCAGCATTTT
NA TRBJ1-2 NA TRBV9 CASSDSGGQLGYTF TGTGCCAGCAGCGACAGCGGCGGGCAGTTAGGCTACACCTTC
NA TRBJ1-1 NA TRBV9 CASSVDGGGTEAFF TGTGCCAGCAGCGTAGACGGGGGGGGGACTGAAGCTTTCTTT
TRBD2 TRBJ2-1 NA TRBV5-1 CASSSGTSGGAAYEQFF TGCGCCAGCAGCTCCGGGACTAGCGGGGGGGCCGCTTATGAGCAGTTCTTC
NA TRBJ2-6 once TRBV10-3 CATSGLVPGANVLTF TGTGCCACCTCAGGGTTGGTTCCGGGGGCCAACGTCCTGACTTTC
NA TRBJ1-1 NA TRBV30 CAWSTGLSGTEAFF TGTGCCTGGAGTACCGGGTTAAGTGGCACTGAAGCTTTCTTT
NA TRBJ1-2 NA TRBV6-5 CASSSPRQGSNYGYTF TGTGCCAGCAGTTCCCCGAGGCAGGGTTCTAACTATGGCTACACCTTC
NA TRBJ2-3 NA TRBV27 CASSLAGGAPDTQYF TGTGCCAGCAGTCTCGCAGGTGGGGCCCCAGATACGCAGTATTTT
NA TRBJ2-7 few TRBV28 CASSGTYEQYF TGTGCCAGCAGCGGGACCTACGAGCAGTACTTC
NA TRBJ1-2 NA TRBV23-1 CARVGSRYGYTF TGCGCCAGAGTAGGGAGCCGGTATGGCTACACCTTC
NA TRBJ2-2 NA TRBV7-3 CASSLMRATGELFF TGTGCCAGCAGCTTAATGCGGGCTACCGGGGAGCTGTTTTTT
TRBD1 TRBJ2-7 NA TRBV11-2 CASSLGQGPYEQYF TGTGCCAGCAGCTTAGGACAGGGCCCCTACGAGCAGTACTTC
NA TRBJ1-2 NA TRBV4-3 CASSHQDSPKAYGYTF TGCGCCAGCAGCCACCAGGACAGTCCCAAAGCCTATGGCTACACCTTC
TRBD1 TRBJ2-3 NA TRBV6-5 CASSFPRGRGTDTQYF TGTGCCAGCAGTTTCCCCAGGGGGCGAGGCACAGATACGCAGTATTTT
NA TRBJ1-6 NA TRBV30 CASSLGTSNSPLHF TGTGCCTCGTCATTAGGGACAAGTAATTCACCCCTCCACTTT
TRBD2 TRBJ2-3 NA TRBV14 CASFEGLAGRDTQYF TGTGCCAGCTTTGAGGGACTAGCGGGGAGGGATACGCAGTATTTT
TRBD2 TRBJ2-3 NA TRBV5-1 CASSLVVAGAGNTQYF TGCGCCAGCAGCTTGGTCGTAGCGGGGGCCGGGAATACGCAGTATTTT
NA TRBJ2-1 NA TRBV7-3 CASSPGLDQFYNEQFF TGTGCCAGCAGCCCTGGACTGGACCAGTTCTACAATGAGCAGTTCTTC
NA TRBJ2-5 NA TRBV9 CASSVEEFTGKETQYF TGTGCCAGCAGCGTAGAGGAGTTTACCGGTAAAGAGACCCAGTACTTC
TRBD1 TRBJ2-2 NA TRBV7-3 CASSSRDRGHGELFF TGTGCCAGCAGCTCCCGGGACAGGGGCCACGGGGAGCTGTTTTTT
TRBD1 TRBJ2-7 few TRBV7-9 CASSFLGTGTYEQYF TGTGCCAGCAGCTTTCTCGGGACAGGGACCTACGAGCAGTACTTC
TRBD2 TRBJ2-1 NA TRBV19 CASTPGGSSYNEQFF TGTGCCAGCACACCCGGGGGGAGCTCCTACAATGAGCAGTTCTTC
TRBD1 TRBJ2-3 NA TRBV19 CATGRDRLGDTQYF TGTGCCACCGGTAGGGACAGGTTAGGAGATACGCAGTATTTT
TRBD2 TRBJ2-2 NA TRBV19 CASSMRRGDTGELFF TGTGCCAGTAGTATGCGGCGGGGGGACACCGGGGAGCTGTTTTTT
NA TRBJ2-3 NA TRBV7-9 CASSSSEIGGPRSTDTQYF TGTGCCAGCAGCTCTTCAGAGATCGGGGGGCCGAGAAGCACAGATACGCAGTATTTT
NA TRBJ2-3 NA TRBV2 CASNSQRSSTDTQYF TGTGCCAGCAATTCCCAGCGGAGTAGCACAGATACGCAGTATTTT
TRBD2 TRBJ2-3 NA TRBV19 CASSSPAGGYTDTQYF TGTGCCAGTAGTAGCCCTGCGGGGGGATACACAGATACGCAGTATTTT
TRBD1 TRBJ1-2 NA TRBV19 CASSIFGTGDGYTF TGTGCCAGTAGTATTTTCGGGACAGGGGATGGCTACACCTTC